This is a list of T cell receptor beta chains from one sample in a study of blood T cell repertoires in COVID-19. Clones were read by immunoSEQ multiplex PCR, and TCRdb kept only the in-frame ones, dropping some. In the table there are 350,000 to 450,000 clones, more than 75% of which are singletons. The sequencing input was peripheral blood. The source is a woman between 55 and 75 years old with COVID-19, enrolled during active disease. CDR3s include the opening cysteine and the closing phenylalanine or tryptophan. A D gene is named only where the DNA matches it firmly. Expanded clones get a size class; other rows say once, few or many, or leave the size out.

D gene: TRBD1; J gene: TRBJ2-1; V gene: TRBV4-1; clone size: -; CDR3 DNA: TGCGCCAGCAGCCAAGATCGGACAGGGGGGAAAAATGAGCAGTTCTTC; CDR3 protein: CASSQDRTGGKNEQFF
D gene: -; J gene: TRBJ2-2; V gene: TRBV19; clone size: -; CDR3 DNA: TGTGCCAGTACTTCTAGTGGTATGAGCACCGGGGAGCTGTTTTTT; CDR3 protein: CASTSSGMSTGELFF
D gene: -; J gene: TRBJ1-1; V gene: TRBV19; clone size: -; CDR3 DNA: TGTGCCAGTAGTATTGTCGGGGAAAAGAACACTGAAGCTTTCTTT; CDR3 protein: CASSIVGEKNTEAFF
D gene: -; J gene: TRBJ1-5; V gene: TRBV2; clone size: -; CDR3 DNA: TGTGCCAGCAGTGAAACAGGGTCCAAGCAGCCCCAGCATTTT; CDR3 protein: CASSETGSKQPQHF
D gene: TRBD1; J gene: TRBJ2-2; V gene: TRBV3-1/TRBV3-2; clone size: -; CDR3 DNA: TGTGCCAGCAGCCAAGAAGCAGGGGGTACCGGGGAGCTGTTTTTT; CDR3 protein: CASSQEAGGTGELFF
D gene: TRBD1; J gene: TRBJ1-2; V gene: TRBV12-5; clone size: -; CDR3 DNA: TGTGCTAGTGGTCCCTCGGACAGGGAGATTGGCTACACCTTC; CDR3 protein: CASGPSDREIGYTF
D gene: -; J gene: TRBJ2-5; V gene: TRBV5-1; clone size: -; CDR3 DNA: TGCGCCAGCAGCTTGGGACGGGGTGAGACCCAGTACTTC; CDR3 protein: CASSLGRGETQYF
D gene: TRBD1; J gene: TRBJ2-7; V gene: TRBV29-1; clone size: -; CDR3 DNA: TGCAGCGCCGAGGGGACAGGCTACGAGCAGTACTTC; CDR3 protein: CSAEGTGYEQYF
D gene: -; J gene: TRBJ1-2; V gene: TRBV19; clone size: once; CDR3 DNA: TGTGCCAGTAGTATTTCTGGACAAATAATCTACACCTTC; CDR3 protein: CASSISGQIIYTF
D gene: -; J gene: TRBJ1-1; V gene: TRBV10-2; clone size: -; CDR3 DNA: TGCGCCAGCAGTGGCTCCGTACAGGGCAACACTGAAGCTTTCTTT; CDR3 protein: CASSGSVQGNTEAFF
D gene: -; J gene: TRBJ1-1; V gene: TRBV6-2/TRBV6-3; clone size: -; CDR3 DNA: TGTGCCAGCAGTTATTGGAGGGGCGGTATGAACACTGAAGCTTTCTTT; CDR3 protein: CASSYWRGGMNTEAFF
D gene: -; J gene: TRBJ1-2; V gene: TRBV6-5; clone size: -; CDR3 DNA: TGTGCCAGCAGTTACGGGGCCGGGAGGGTGTATGGCTACACCTTC; CDR3 protein: CASSYGAGRVYGYTF
D gene: TRBD1; J gene: TRBJ2-4; V gene: TRBV4-2; clone size: -; CDR3 DNA: TGTGCCAGCAGCCAAGTCGCCGGGACAGGGGGCACAAAAAACATTCAGTACTTC; CDR3 protein: CASSQVAGTGGTKNIQYF
D gene: TRBD1; J gene: TRBJ1-5; V gene: TRBV19; clone size: once; CDR3 DNA: TGTGCCAGTACTCCGGGACAGGTTAGCAATCAGCCCCAGCATTTT; CDR3 protein: CASTPGQVSNQPQHF
D gene: TRBD1; J gene: TRBJ2-3; V gene: TRBV15; clone size: -; CDR3 DNA: TGTGCCACCAGCACAGGGACAGGGAGCACAGATACGCAGTATTTT; CDR3 protein: CATSTGTGSTDTQYF
D gene: -; J gene: TRBJ2-4; V gene: TRBV5-4; clone size: -; CDR3 DNA: TGTGCCAGCAGGGAAGAGGGTTCCAAAAACATTCAGTACTTC; CDR3 protein: CASREEGSKNIQYF
D gene: -; J gene: TRBJ2-3; V gene: TRBV18; clone size: -; CDR3 DNA: TGTGCCAGCTCACCACAGCTCGCGGGGGCCACGGGTACGCAGTATTTT; CDR3 protein: CASSPQLAGATGTQYF
D gene: TRBD1; J gene: TRBJ2-7; V gene: TRBV28; clone size: -; CDR3 DNA: TGTGCCAGTAACGGACAGGGACCCTACGAGCAGTACTTC; CDR3 protein: CASNGQGPYEQYF
D gene: TRBD1; J gene: TRBJ1-6; V gene: TRBV19; clone size: -; CDR3 DNA: TGTGCCAGTAGTATAGTCAGGGGGAATTCACCCCTCCACTTT; CDR3 protein: CASSIVRGNSPLHF
D gene: -; J gene: TRBJ2-1; V gene: TRBV10-1; clone size: few; CDR3 DNA: TGCGCCAGCAGCGACCGGGACTGCCGACCATCCAACAATGAGCAGTTCTTC; CDR3 protein: CASSDRDCRPSNNEQFF
D gene: -; J gene: TRBJ2-7; V gene: TRBV7-5; clone size: -; CDR3 DNA: TGTGTCAGAAGCTTGGGGAGGTGGACAAGGTCCTACGAGCAGTACTTC; CDR3 protein: CVRSLGRWTRSYEQYF
D gene: -; J gene: TRBJ2-5; V gene: TRBV5-1; clone size: -; CDR3 DNA: TGCGCCAGCAGCTTGGCCGGACTTCAAGAGACCCAGTACTTC; CDR3 protein: CASSLAGLQETQYF
D gene: TRBD2; J gene: TRBJ2-5; V gene: TRBV19; clone size: -; CDR3 DNA: TGTGCCAGTAGTAGTCGAACTAGCGGGGGTAACCAAGAGACCCAGTACTTC; CDR3 protein: CASSSRTSGGNQETQYF
D gene: -; J gene: TRBJ2-3; V gene: TRBV18; clone size: -; CDR3 DNA: TGTGCCAGCTCACCACCGAGAGATACGCAGTATTTT; CDR3 protein: CASSPPRDTQYF
D gene: -; J gene: TRBJ2-4; V gene: TRBV20-1; clone size: -; CDR3 DNA: TGCACGCCGGAGGCCAAAAACATTCAGTACTTC; CDR3 protein: CTPEAKNIQYF
D gene: -; J gene: TRBJ2-7; V gene: TRBV7-9; clone size: -; CDR3 DNA: TGTGCCAGCAGCTTAGGCCAGCCTCGGAGCTCCTACGAGCAGTACTTC; CDR3 protein: CASSLGQPRSSYEQYF
D gene: -; J gene: TRBJ1-3; V gene: TRBV6-6; clone size: -; CDR3 DNA: TGTGCCAGTCAGGCGTCTGGAAACACCATATATTTT; CDR3 protein: CASQASGNTIYF
D gene: -; J gene: TRBJ2-1; V gene: TRBV5-1; clone size: once; CDR3 DNA: TGCGCCAGCAGCACACGAATTTGGGGGGAAGGTTTCAATGAGCAGTTCTTC; CDR3 protein: CASSTRIWGEGFNEQFF
D gene: -; J gene: TRBJ2-7; V gene: TRBV6-5; clone size: -; CDR3 DNA: TGTGCCAGCAGTTACTCTGAAACCACTAGCCTAGGGCAGTACTTC; CDR3 protein: CASSYSETTSLGQYF
D gene: -; J gene: TRBJ2-1; V gene: TRBV5-6; clone size: once; CDR3 DNA: TGTGCCAGCAGCTTGGACGGGGGGCCATCTTTAACAACAAATGAGCAGTTCTTC; CDR3 protein: CASSLDGGPSLTTNEQFF
D gene: TRBD1; J gene: TRBJ2-2; V gene: TRBV5-5; clone size: -; CDR3 DNA: TGTGCCAGCAGCTTAGAACTTGTGACAGGGAGCACCGGGGAGCTGTTTTTT; CDR3 protein: CASSLELVTGSTGELFF